This T cell receptor (beta chain) was sequenced for a study of shared T cell receptors in the human thymus. As concerns this clone: The same CDR3 arises from other DNA sequences in this sample as well.

Profiling relied on immunoSEQ multiplex PCR, and the TCRdb table lists in-frame clones only, not all of them. The repertoire holds about 730,000 clones, roughly 85% seen once, with 0.0095% to 0.013% in the top ten. These same data were also listed under a study on human thymus T cells. Per that paper: Serving as donors were healthy Finnish infants, each of whom was having open corrective surgery for congenital heart defects. The thymus was resected at corrective cardiac surgery. It looked as if thymic and blood repertoires used V and J genes in a biased way. Reports from related research described highly overlapping thymic repertoires among unrelated individuals.

The receptor was isolated from a girl in the first two years of life with a congenital heart defect. Source material: thymocytes.

The CDR3 sequence: CASSHTSGSYNEQFF. The CDR3 region has the DNA TGTGCCAGCAGTCACACTAGCGGGAGCTACAATGAGCAGTTCTTC. The chain links TRBV6-5 to TRBJ2-1; TRBD2 agrees at 11 bases. Unmatched junction bases numbered 3, after V lost 5 bases and J lost 3 bases. The germline V gene has CDR1 MNHEY and CDR2 SVGAGI. This CDR3 spans 15 amino acids.